Listed below are T cell receptor beta chains from one sample, sequenced in a study of OX40 agonist ivuxolimab in advanced cancers. Here immunoSEQ multiplex PCR was the method, and the copy in TCRdb shows in-frame clones only, minus some. The profile shows about 59,000 clones, over 70% of them singletons. The sequences come from CD4+ or CD8+ T cells sorted from blood, collected in a trial of the OX40 agonist ivuxolimab. The source of these receptors is an adult with an advanced solid tumor such as melanoma, head and neck, liver or kidney cancer. Each CDR3 is given without its conserved first and last residue.

>TRBJ1-2|TRBV5-1
ASSLQAGANYGYT
>TRBJ1-1|TRBV5-1
ASRFSEPMNTEAF
>TRBJ2-2|TRBV7-3
ASSFTRGTGELF
>TRBJ1-4|TRBV30
AWEGRANEKLF
>TRBJ2-3|TRBV4-1
ASSQTHIAGGVTDTQY
>TRBJ1-5|TRBV28
ASSPGGGNQPQH
>TRBJ2-1|TRBV29-1
SVSRGSRYYNEQF
>TRBJ1-5|TRBV19
ASSIKGNQPQH
>TRBJ1-2|TRBV10-3
AISEGTGIVGYGYT
>TRBJ1-1|TRBV5-1
ASTRQGRNTEAF
>TRBJ2-1|TRBV7-3
ASSSDRASYNEQF
>TRBJ1-1|TRBV6-6
ASRRDRVQKAF
>TRBJ2-2|TRBV5-1
ASSLGQNTGELF
>TRBJ1-4|TRBV28
ASSSDSLREKLF
>TRBJ2-3|TRBV11-3
ASSLTGPTDTQY
>TRBJ2-3|TRBV7-2
ASSPSGRGSTDTQY
>TRBJ2-7|TRBV2
ASQGTGQYEQY
>TRBJ2-7|TRBV4-3
ASSHNTGEQY
>TRBJ2-5|TRBV6-5
ASSSPGQGATVD
>TRBJ2-1|TRBV28
AINRAIYNEQF
>TRBJ2-5|TRBV10-2
ASRGTGYQETQY
>TRBJ1-5|TRBV2
ASSPTGTNQPQH
>TRBJ2-7|TRBV30
AWSVLHPRDSYEQY
>TRBJ2-7|TRBV7-9
ASSLEYEQY
>TRBJ1-4|TRBV5-1
ASSLAPPGQGNEKLF
>TRBJ1-5|TRBV28
ASSLLGAGQPQH
>TRBJ2-6|TRBV5-1
ASGLGDPGANVLT
>TRBJ2-5|TRBV5-1
ASSLPGTQY
>TRBJ2-7|TRBV28
ASSLWTSGYNEQY
>TRBJ2-3|TRBV28
ASSWTPRSTSTDTQY
>TRBJ2-1|TRBV7-9
ASSSLAGVQNEQF